These 26 T cell receptor beta chains were sequenced from one sample in a study of cytomegalovirus exposure and HLA in healthy donors. PCR amplification relied on 60 Vbeta primers (plus 13 Jbeta primers). The table came from immunoSEQ multiplex PCR; TCRdb's copy has only in-frame clones and leaves some out. The data hold some 160,000 clones, with over 60% observed a single time. The sequencing sample was made of PBMCs. These receptors were taken from a woman aged 35 to 49 in good health and CMV-seronegative.

The CDR3 loop is CASSQGQGPLYEQYF. In nucleotides, the CDR3 is TGCGCCAGCAGCCAAGGACAGGGCCCGTTATACGAGCAGTACTTC. The chain links TRBV4-1 to TRBJ2-7; 7 nucleotides agree with TRBD1. With 1 base clipped from V and 4 bases from J, the junction kept 7 bases outside the gene matches. The CDR3 sequence is 15 residues long. Germline V CDR1 and CDR2: MGHRA, YSYEKL.

This chain joins TRBV2 and TRBJ1-1; D not resolved. This CDR3 region has 12 residues. Germline V gene data show CDR1 as SNHLY and CDR2 as FYNNEI. V shed 7 bases and J shed 2 bases, with 8 bases lying between them. The CDR3 bases are TGTGCCAGCAATGGAGACAACACTGAAGCTTTCTTT. Translated: CASNGDNTEAFF.

The chain is built from TRBV11-2 and TRBJ1-4, with 8 bases identical to TRBD1. Germline CDR1 and CDR2: SGHAT and FQNNGV. The CDR3 consists of 16 residues. V lost 4 bases to trimming and J lost 7 bases; unmatched junction nucleotides: 11. The CDR3: CASSSPLQGEFEKLFF. CDR3 nucleotide sequence: TGTGCCAGCAGCTCCCCCTTACAGGGGGAATTTGAAAAACTGTTTTTT. Supplemented by reference TRBV11-2 and TRBJ1-4, the full variable domain reads EAGVAQSPRYKIIEKRQSVAFWCNPISGHATLYWYQQILGQGPKLLIQFQNNGVVDDSQLPKDRFSAERLKGVDSTLKIQPAKLEDSAVYLCASSSPLQGEFEKLFFGSGTQLSVL.

This clone showed up just a few times. The chain couples TRBV28 to TRBJ2-3, with 8 bases matching TRBD2. CDR1 and CDR2 (germline): MDHEN, SYDVKM. V lost 5 bases, J lost 6 bases, and 7 bases stayed unmatched. The length of the CDR3 is 14 residues. The CDR3 DNA reads as TGTGCCAGCAGTAGAAGCGGGGGTCGGGATACGCAGTATTTT. The encoded protein is CASSRSGGRDTQYF.

The chain has TRBV2 and TRBJ2-1; 7 bases align to TRBD2. This CDR3 region has 15 residues. The V gene end was trimmed by 8 bases and the J gene end by 0 bases; junction bases not matched to a gene: 7. Per germline, CDR1 SNHLY and CDR2 FYNNEI. For the CDR3, the DNA is TGTGCCAGCTGGGGGGGAACAAGCTCCTACAATGAGCAGTTCTTC. This encodes CASWGGTSSYNEQFF.

The chain joins TRBV4-1 to TRBJ2-2; D gene uncertain. There are 15 residues in the CDR3. Germline V gives CDR1 MGHRA, CDR2 YSYEKL. V lost 1 base, J lost 3 bases, and 9 bases lay in between. The CDR3 is CASSQATSYTGELFF. The CDR3 bases are TGCGCCAGCAGCCAAGCGACAAGTTACACCGGGGAGCTGTTTTTT.

CDR3 DNA sequence: TGTGCCAGCAGCTTAACGGGGGGACAGGGAGGGACCCAGTACTTC. Protein product: CASSLTGGQGGTQYF. V is TRBV7-3 and J is TRBJ2-5; 9 bases match TRBD1. The CDR3 totals 15 residues. The V segment lost 0 bases and the J segment 7 bases; nucleotides outside the gene matches: 6. CDR1 SGHTA and CDR2 FQGTGA come from the germline V gene.

The CDR3 is CASSLSLLRGSYEQYF. CDR3 sequence (DNA): TGTGCCAGCAGCTTGAGCTTGTTAAGAGGGTCCTACGAGCAGTACTTC. This chain uses TRBV5-4 with TRBJ2-7; tentatively, D is TRBD2 (5 bases). The CDR3 runs to 16 residues. Trimming shortened V by 1 base and J by 1 base, and 15 bases separated the two germline ends. CDR1 is SGHNT, CDR2 YYREEE, per germline (reference sequence).

This rearrangement joins TRBV6-5 to TRBJ1-6; no clear D gene. CDR3 length equals 16 residues. Trimming pared 2 bases from V and 4 bases from J, leaving 12 bases between. Germline CDR1 MNHEY, CDR2 SVGAGI. The CDR3: CASSYGIQVYNSPLHF. As DNA, the CDR3 is TGTGCCAGCAGTTACGGTATCCAGGTTTATAATTCACCCCTCCACTTT.

The chain links TRBV18 to TRBJ1-5; no firm D call. Trimming took off 3 bases at V and 5 bases at J, with 26 bases between the two ends. Germline CDR1 KGHSH, CDR2 LQKENI. The CDR3 is made up of 19 amino acids. CDR3 in DNA: TGTGCCAGCTCACCTTACGTGGCTGGGCCCCTCTCCTTAGATCAGCCCCAGCATTTT. The encoded protein is CASSPYVAGPLSLDQPQHF.

This rearrangement joins TRBV15 to TRBJ2-1; 12 bases are a match to TRBD2. J was trimmed by 2 bases and V by 0 bases; bases with no gene match: 14. Germline V CDR1 and CDR2: LNHNV, YYDKDF (reference sequence). CDR3 length: 21 residues. In DNA form, the CDR3 reads TGTGCCACCAGCAGAGAGGGCTCACTAGCGGGGGGCCTTACCACCTACAATGAGCAGTTCTTC. It yields the protein CATSREGSLAGGLTTYNEQFF.

This chain links TRBV5-1 with TRBJ1-4; 7 nucleotides match TRBD1. Germline CDR1 and CDR2: SGHRS and YFSETQ. CDR3 length equals 16 residues. Trimming at V came to 4 bases and at J to 3 bases, leaving 9 bases not matched to a gene. The CDR3 here is CASSPTTGAANEKLFF. CDR3 nucleotides: TGCGCCAGCAGCCCTACTACAGGGGCGGCTAATGAAAAACTGTTTTTT.

The CDR3 nucleotides are TGTGTCATCCGGGACACTTATAATTCACCCCTCCACTTT. It translates to CVIRDTYNSPLHF. The V call is TRBV12-5, the J call TRBJ1-6; tentatively, D is TRBD1 (6 bases). This CDR3 is built from 13 residues. Germline CDR1 reads LGHNT; CDR2 reads FRNRAP.

Regarding this clone: Other DNA variants within this sample encode the same CDR3. In DNA form, the CDR3 reads TGCGCCAGCAGCTTGAGCGGGGTAGGGGAGACCCAGTACTTC. It encodes CASSLSGVGETQYF. The rearrangement links TRBV5-1 to TRBJ2-5; TRBD2 agrees at 7 bases. CDR3 length: 14 residues. J gave up 5 bases and V 1 base, and 5 bases lay outside the gene matches. Germline CDR1 reads SGHRS; CDR2 reads YFSETQ.

The chain employs TRBV19 and TRBJ2-5, with 7 bases matching TRBD1. The V segment lost 3 bases and the J segment 1 base; nucleotides outside the gene matches: 8. CDR1 and CDR2 (germline): LNHDA, SQIVND (reference sequence). The CDR3 length is 16 residues. This CDR3 is CASSIGRDSFQETQYF. The CDR3 DNA follows: TGTGCCAGTAGTATTGGTCGGGACAGTTTCCAAGAGACCCAGTACTTC.

The rearrangement joins TRBV5-6 to TRBJ2-7, with 8 bases lining up with TRBD1. Germline CDR1 reads SGHDT; CDR2 reads YYEEEE. This CDR3 comprises 14 residues. Losses at the gene ends were 3 bases for V and 3 bases for J; bases not matched to a gene: 5. CDR3 protein: CASSSTGGGYEQYF. The CDR3 DNA follows: TGTGCCAGCAGCTCCACAGGGGGAGGCTACGAGCAGTACTTC.

This chain uses TRBV6-1 with TRBJ2-3; 9 bases align to TRBD1. Germline V CDR1 and CDR2: MNHNS, SASEGT. CDR3 length: 14 amino acids. Trimming took 3 bases from V and 4 from J; bases not matched to a gene: 2. This CDR3 is CASSDGTGSDTQYF. In DNA form, the CDR3 reads TGTGCCAGCAGTGATGGGACAGGGTCAGATACGCAGTATTTT.

This chain links TRBV28 with TRBJ1-1; D is unclear. Germline V CDR1 and CDR2: MDHEN, SYDVKM. The CDR3 covers 15 residues. V lost 4 bases, J lost 1 base, and 13 bases lay in between. The CDR3 nucleotides read TGTGCCAGCAGTTCGCATAGACTGAAGAACACTGAAGCTTTCTTT. Its protein is CASSSHRLKNTEAFF.

This clone was counted a single time. The chain combines TRBV18 with TRBJ1-1; 9 positions match TRBD1. Per the germline V gene, CDR1 is KGHSH and CDR2 is LQKENI. The CDR3 length is 17 residues. The junction had 11 bases not matched to a gene; V was cut back by 0 bases and J by 6 bases. CDR3 residues: CASSPPDRGAWIAEAFF. The DNA for the CDR3 is TGTGCCAGCTCACCACCCGACAGGGGGGCCTGGATCGCTGAAGCTTTCTTT. Looking up the rest from reference TRBV18 and TRBJ1-1 gives the full variable domain: NAGVMQNPRHLVRRRGQEARLRCSPMKGHSHVYWYRQLPEEGLKFMVYLQKENIIDESGMPKERFSAEFPKEGPSILRIQQVVRGDSAAYFCASSPPDRGAWIAEAFFGQGTRLTVV.

The genes are TRBV7-7 and TRBJ2-1; 7 nucleotides agree with TRBD1. Trimming took 6 bases from V and 14 from J; bases not matched to a gene: 7. Germline V lookup: CDR1 SSHAT, CDR2 FNYEAQ (reference sequence). This CDR3 region has 11 residues. CDR3 sequence: CASSSGGPKFF. The CDR3 bases are TGTGCCAGCAGTTCAGGGGGACCAAAGTTCTTC.

This CDR3 is CASSASAGGDQFF. DNA of the CDR3: TGTGCCAGCAGCGCGTCAGCGGGGGGAGATCAGTTCTTC. The chain employs TRBV7-2 and TRBJ2-1, with 9 bases lining up with TRBD2. Losses at the gene ends were 5 bases for V and 13 bases for J; bases not matched to a gene: 9. The germline CDR1 and CDR2 sequences are SGHTA and FQGNSA. The CDR3 totals 13 residues. Looking up the rest from reference TRBV7-2 and TRBJ2-1 gives the full variable domain: GAGVSQSPSNKVTEKGKDVELRCDPISGHTALYWYRQSLGQGLEFLIYFQGNSAPDKSGLPSDRFSAERTGGSVSTLTIQRTQQEDSAVYLCASSASAGGDQFFGPGTRLTVL.

The chain carries TRBV28 and TRBJ1-4; 7 nucleotides line up with TRBD1. The V and J ends lost 6 bases and 5 bases, in that order; junction bases with no gene match: 6. The CDR3 has 14 amino acids. The germline V gene has CDR1 MDHEN and CDR2 SYDVKM. CDR3 DNA: TGTGCCAGCAGGAGGACAGGTGCAAATGAAAAACTGTTTTTT. It yields the protein CASRRTGANEKLFF.

V and J are TRBV7-9 and TRBJ1-1, with 7 bases matching TRBD1. Trimming cost V 5 bases and J 7 bases; bases outside gene matches: 13. This CDR3 has 15 amino acids. The germline gives CDR1 SEHNR, CDR2 FQNEAQ (reference sequence). The CDR3 region has the DNA TGTGCCAGCAGCCCTAAAATCCGACAGGGCCATGAAGCTTTCTTT. Translation: CASSPKIRQGHEAFF.

The chain has TRBV7-9 and TRBJ1-1; D is perhaps TRBD1 (6 bases). V lost 3 bases and J 12 bases, leaving 17 bases between the germline ends. There are 13 residues in the CDR3. The germline CDR1 and CDR2 sequences are SEHNR and FQNEAQ (reference sequence). CDR3 sequence: CASSFDSGHLTFF. The CDR3 DNA sequence: TGTGCCAGCAGCTTTGATTCGGGACACTTGACTTTCTTT.

This chain uses TRBV5-5 with TRBJ1-1; TRBD1 is a possible D gene (5 bases). V lost 3 bases and J lost 3, with 12 bases in between. Germline lookup yields CDR1 SGHKS and CDR2 YYEKEE (reference sequence). The CDR3 runs to 14 residues. CDR3 protein: CASSSSRDYTEAFF. The DNA for the CDR3 is TGTGCCAGCAGCTCCTCAAGGGACTACACTGAAGCTTTCTTT.

This chain's CDR3 is CATSRAGQGRYEQYF. The CDR3 nucleotides read TGTGCCACCAGCAGGGCGGGACAGGGGCGTTACGAGCAGTACTTC. The rearrangement uses TRBV15 and TRBJ2-5; TRBD1 agrees at 10 bases. The DNA end favors TRBJ2-7, so the J call may be wrong. This CDR3 is built from 15 residues. Germline values: CDR1 LNHNV, CDR2 YYDKDF (reference sequence).